The T cell receptor beta chain described here comes from a study of cytomegalovirus exposure and HLA in healthy donors. Though probably carrying unrecorded immune exposures, donors were nominally healthy at sampling. Broader study findings: Earlier results showed most TCR beta V segments being productive about 87% or about 30% of the time.

13 Jbeta primers and 60 Vbeta primers were used for the PCR. The table came from immunoSEQ multiplex PCR; TCRdb's copy has only in-frame clones and leaves some out. The repertoire holds about 250,000 clones, with around two thirds as singletons. This clone was seen only a few times. The antigen is unknown. This CDR3 spans 13 amino acids. Germline lookup yields CDR1 MNHNS and CDR2 SASEGT. This sequence was found in a female donor in good health and CMV-seronegative. Sequenced sample: PBMCs. The chain carries TRBV6-1 and TRBJ2-5, with a possible D match to TRBD1 (6 bases). The DNA end is a closer match to TRBJ2-7, so the J assignment may be wrong. CDR3: CASSFGQTYEQYF. As DNA, the CDR3 is TGTGCCAGCAGTTTCGGACAGACCTACGAGCAGTACTTC.